This T cell receptor (beta chain) was sequenced for a study of T cell changes during pregnancy in multiple sclerosis. TCRdb keeps only in-frame clones here, not all; method: immunoSEQ multiplex PCR. Found here are about 100,000 clones, 90% to 95% of them singletons; the top ten hold around 1.2%. Germline lookup yields CDR1 MNHEY and CDR2 SMNVEV (reference sequence). The V gene lost 6 bases and the J gene lost 4 bases, with 11 bases spanning the gap. This CDR3 region has 13 residues. The sequencing here drew on peripheral blood, taken in the second trimester of pregnancy. V and J are TRBV27 and TRBJ2-3, with D perhaps matching TRBD2 (6 bases). The source is a female donor with multiple sclerosis, enrolled in a pregnancy study. The chain's CDR3 is CASRGEAPDTQYF. The DNA of the CDR3 is TGTGCCAGCAGGGGGGAGGCCCCAGATACGCAGTATTTT.